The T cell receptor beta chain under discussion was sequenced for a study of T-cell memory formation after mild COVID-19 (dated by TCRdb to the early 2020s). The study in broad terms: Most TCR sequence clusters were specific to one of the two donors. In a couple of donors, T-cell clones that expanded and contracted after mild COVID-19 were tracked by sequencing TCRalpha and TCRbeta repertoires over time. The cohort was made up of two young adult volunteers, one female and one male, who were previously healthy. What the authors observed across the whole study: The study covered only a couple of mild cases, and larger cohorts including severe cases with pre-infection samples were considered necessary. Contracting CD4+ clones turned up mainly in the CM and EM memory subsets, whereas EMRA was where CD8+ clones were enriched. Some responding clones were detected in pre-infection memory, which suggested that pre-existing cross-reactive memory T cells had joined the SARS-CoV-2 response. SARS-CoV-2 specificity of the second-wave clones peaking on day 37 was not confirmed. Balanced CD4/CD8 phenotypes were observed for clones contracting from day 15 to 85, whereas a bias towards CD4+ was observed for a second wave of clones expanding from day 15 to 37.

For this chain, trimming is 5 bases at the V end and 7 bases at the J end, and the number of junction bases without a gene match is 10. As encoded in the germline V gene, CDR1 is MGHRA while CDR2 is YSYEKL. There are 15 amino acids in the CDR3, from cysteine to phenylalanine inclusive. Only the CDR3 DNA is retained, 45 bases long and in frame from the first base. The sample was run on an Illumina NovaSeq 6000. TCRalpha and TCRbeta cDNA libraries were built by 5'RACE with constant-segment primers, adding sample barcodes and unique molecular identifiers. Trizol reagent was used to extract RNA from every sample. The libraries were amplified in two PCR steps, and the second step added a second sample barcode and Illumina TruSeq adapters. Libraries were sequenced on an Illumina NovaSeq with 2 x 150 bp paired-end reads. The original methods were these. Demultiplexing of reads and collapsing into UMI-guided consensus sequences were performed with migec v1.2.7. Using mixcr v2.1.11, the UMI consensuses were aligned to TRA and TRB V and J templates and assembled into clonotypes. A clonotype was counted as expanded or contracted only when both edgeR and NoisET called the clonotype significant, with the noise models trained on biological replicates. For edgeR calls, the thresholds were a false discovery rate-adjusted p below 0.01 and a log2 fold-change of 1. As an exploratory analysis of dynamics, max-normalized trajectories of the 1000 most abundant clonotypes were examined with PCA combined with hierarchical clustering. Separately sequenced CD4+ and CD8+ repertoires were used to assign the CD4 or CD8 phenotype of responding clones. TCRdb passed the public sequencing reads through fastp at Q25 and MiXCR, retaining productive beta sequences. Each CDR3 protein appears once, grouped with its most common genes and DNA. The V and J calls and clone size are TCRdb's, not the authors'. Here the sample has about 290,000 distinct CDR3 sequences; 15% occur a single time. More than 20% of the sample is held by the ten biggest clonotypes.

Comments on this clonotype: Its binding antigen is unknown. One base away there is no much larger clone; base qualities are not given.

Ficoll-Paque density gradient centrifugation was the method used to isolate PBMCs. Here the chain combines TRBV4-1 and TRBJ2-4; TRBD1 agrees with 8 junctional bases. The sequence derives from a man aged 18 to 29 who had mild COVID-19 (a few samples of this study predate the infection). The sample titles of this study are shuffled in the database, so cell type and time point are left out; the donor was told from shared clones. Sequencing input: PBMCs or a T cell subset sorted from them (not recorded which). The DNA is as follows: TGCGCCAGCAGCGCGCCCGGCCGGACAGGGAACATTCAGTACTTC. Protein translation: CASSAPGRTGNIQYF.